One and the same sample provided the 9 T cell receptor beta chains below, sequenced in a study of blood T cell repertoires in COVID-19. Generated by immunoSEQ multiplex PCR, the TCRdb table keeps only in-frame clones and is missing some. The sample consists of around 69,000 clones, 65% to 90% of them appearing once. Sequenced sample: peripheral blood. Receptors originate from a man in his fifties with acute or convalescent COVID-19.

Concerning this clone: Germline and junction disagree at one end, which may indicate a read error. This chain connects TRBV7-8 to TRBJ2-3, with 8 positions matching TRBD2. The CDR3 totals 15 residues. Looked up from germline, CDR1 is SGHVS and CDR2 is FQNEAQ. The CDR3: CASCFAGGITDTQYF. The CDR3 DNA reads TGTGCCAGCTGCTTCGCGGGGGGTATCACAGATACGCAGTATTTT.

The chain carries TRBV7-8 and TRBJ2-7, with D possibly being TRBD1 (5 bases). The ends were cut back, 1 base at V and 1 base at J, with 8 bases in the middle. The CDR3 extends over 14 amino acids. The V gene's germline CDR1 is SGHVS and CDR2 FQNEAQ. The CDR3 DNA sequence: TGTGCCAGCAGCTTAGTGGACAATTCCTACGAGCAGTACGTC. Protein: CASSLVDNSYEQYV.

This clone was recorded only once. V usage is TRBV4-1 and J usage is TRBJ1-2; 7 nucleotides match TRBD1. V dropped 0 bases and J dropped 8; count of bases not matched to a gene: 12. The CDR3 is 16 residues long. CDR1 and CDR2 (germline): MGHRA, YSYEKL. In DNA form, the CDR3 reads TGCGCCAGCAGCCAAGACAGCCAGGGGGTAGGGGAAGGCTACACCTTC. Protein: CASSQDSQGVGEGYTF.

V gene TRBV2 combines with J gene TRBJ2-2, with TRBD2 as a possible D gene (6 bases). V lost 7 bases to trimming and J lost 2 bases, with 14 bases between them. Germline loops: CDR1 SNHLY, CDR2 FYNNEI. CDR3 length equals 15 residues. The CDR3 is CASTRLGGNTGELFF. CDR3 DNA sequence: TGTGCCAGCACCCGACTAGGAGGAAACACCGGGGAGCTGTTTTTT.

The chain is built from TRBV27 and TRBJ1-2; TRBD1 aligns across 7 bases. CDR3 length: 15 amino acids. V was pared by 5 bases and J by 0 bases, with 6 bases of the junction left unmatched. The germline V gene has CDR1 MNHEY and CDR2 SMNVEV (reference sequence). In DNA form, the CDR3 reads TGTGCCAGCAGTCAGGCAGGACAGGCTAACTATGGCTACACCTTC. Its protein product is CASSQAGQANYGYTF.

V usage is TRBV5-4 and J usage is TRBJ2-1, with 9 nucleotides matching TRBD1. V lost 4 bases to trimming and J lost 2 bases; unmatched junction nucleotides: 10. The germline gives CDR1 SGHNT, CDR2 YYREEE (reference sequence). The CDR3 spans 17 residues. CDR3 residues: CASSPRDRELPYNEQFF. The CDR3 nucleotides read TGTGCCAGCAGCCCGAGGGACAGGGAGTTACCCTACAATGAGCAGTTCTTC.

The V call is TRBV11-3, the J call TRBJ2-7; 7 bases match TRBD2. This CDR3 comprises 17 residues. The J segment lost 0 bases and the V segment lost 5 bases, leaving 13 bases of the junction unmatched. Looked up from germline, CDR1 is SGHNT and CDR2 is YENEEA. CDR3 amino acids: CASSRTPGTTISYEQYV. CDR3 coding DNA: TGTGCCAGCAGCCGCACCCCGGGGACTACGATCTCCTACGAGCAGTACGTC.

The gene calls are TRBV29-1 and TRBJ1-2, with TRBD1 matching over 9 bases. Trimming removed 6 bases from V and 2 bases from J; junction bases left unmatched: 7. CDR1 and CDR2 from the germline V gene are SQVTM and ANQGSEA. The CDR3 extends over 14 amino acids. CDR3 sequence reads: CSVARTGENYGYTF. DNA of the CDR3: TGCAGCGTCGCTCGGACAGGGGAAAACTATGGCTACACCTTC. Variable domain in full (rest from reference TRBV29-1 and TRBJ1-2): SAVISQKPSRDICQRGTSLTIQCQVDSQVTMMFWYRQQPGQSLTLIATANQGSEATYESGFVIDKFPISRPNLTFSTLTVSNMSPEDSSIYLCSVARTGENYGYTFGSGTRLTVV.

The V call is TRBV12-3 or TRBV12-4, the J call TRBJ2-1; a weak D match, TRBD2 (6 bases). Trimming pared 3 bases from V and 7 bases from J, leaving 7 bases between. CDR3 length: 12 residues. CDR3 sequence reads: CASSLGGNEQFF. As DNA, the CDR3 is TGTGCCAGCAGTTTGGGGGGTAATGAGCAGTTCTTC.